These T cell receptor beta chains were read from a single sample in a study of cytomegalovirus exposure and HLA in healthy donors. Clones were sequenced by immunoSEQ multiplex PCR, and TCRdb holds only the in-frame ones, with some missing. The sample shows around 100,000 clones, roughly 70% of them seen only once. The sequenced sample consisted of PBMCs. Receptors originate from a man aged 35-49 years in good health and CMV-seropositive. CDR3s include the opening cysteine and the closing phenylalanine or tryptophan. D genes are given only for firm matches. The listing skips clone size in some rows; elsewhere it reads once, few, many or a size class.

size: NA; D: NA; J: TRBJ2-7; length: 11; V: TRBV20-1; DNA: TGCAGCGTTAGAATATCCTACGAGCAGTACTTC; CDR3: CSVRISYEQYF
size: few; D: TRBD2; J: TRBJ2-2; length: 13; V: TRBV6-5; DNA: TGTGCCATAATAGCGGGAGGCACCGGGGAGCTGTTTTTT; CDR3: CAIIAGGTGELFF
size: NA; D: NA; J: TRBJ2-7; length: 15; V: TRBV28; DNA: TGTGCCAGCAGTCTATCCCTCCGGGAGAGCTACGAGCAGTACTTC; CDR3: CASSLSLRESYEQYF
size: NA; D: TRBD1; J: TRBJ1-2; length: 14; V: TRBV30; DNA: TGTGCCTGGAGTGCCCAGGGGGCGCAAAGTGGCTACACCTTC; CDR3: CAWSAQGAQSGYTF
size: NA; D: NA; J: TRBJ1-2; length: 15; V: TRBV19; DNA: TGTGCCAGTAGTATATCGGGACAAGATAACTATGGCTACACCTTC; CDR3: CASSISGQDNYGYTF
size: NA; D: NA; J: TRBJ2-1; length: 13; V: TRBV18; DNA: TGTGCCAGCTCACCAACAGGGAGCGATGAGCAGTTCTTC; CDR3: CASSPTGSDEQFF
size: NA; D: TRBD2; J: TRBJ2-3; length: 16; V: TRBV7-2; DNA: TGTGCCAGCAGCTCGTGGACTAGCGGGAGCACAGATACGCAGTATTTT; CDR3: CASSSWTSGSTDTQYF
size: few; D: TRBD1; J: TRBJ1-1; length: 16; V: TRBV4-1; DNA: TGCGCCAGCAGCCAAGATCGACAGGGGGTATACACTGAAGCTTTCTTT; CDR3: CASSQDRQGVYTEAFF
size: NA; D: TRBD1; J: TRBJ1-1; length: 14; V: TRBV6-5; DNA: TGTGCCACTAGGAGGGGACAGGGGAGGACTGAAGCTTTCTTT; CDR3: CATRRGQGRTEAFF
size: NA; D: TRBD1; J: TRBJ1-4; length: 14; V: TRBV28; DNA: TGTGCCAGCAGTTTTCGACAGGGAGGAGAAAAACTGTTTTTT; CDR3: CASSFRQGGEKLFF
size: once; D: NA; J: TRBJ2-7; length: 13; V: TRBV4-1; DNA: TGCGCCAGCAGCCCTGGACTACAATACGAGCAGTACTTC; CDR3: CASSPGLQYEQYF
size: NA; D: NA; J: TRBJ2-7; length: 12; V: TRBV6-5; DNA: TGTGCCAGCAGTTTCATTTCCTACGAGCAGTACTTC; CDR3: CASSFISYEQYF
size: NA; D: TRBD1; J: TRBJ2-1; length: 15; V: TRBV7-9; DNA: TGTGCCAGCAGCTTACGACGGACAGGGGCCGATGAGCAGTTCTTC; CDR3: CASSLRRTGADEQFF
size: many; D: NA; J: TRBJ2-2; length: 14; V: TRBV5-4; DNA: TGTGCCAGCAGCAGGGGGTCGAGCACCGGGGAGCTGTTTTTT; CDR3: CASSRGSSTGELFF
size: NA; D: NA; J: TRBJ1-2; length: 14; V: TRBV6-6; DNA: TGTGCCAGCAGTTACTTCGTGACAGGAGGAGGCTACACCTTC; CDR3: CASSYFVTGGGYTF
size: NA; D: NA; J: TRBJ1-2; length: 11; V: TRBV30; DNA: TGTGCCTGGAGTGGGAGCTATGGCTACACCTTC; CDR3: CAWSGSYGYTF
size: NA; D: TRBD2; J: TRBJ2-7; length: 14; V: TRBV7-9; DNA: TGTGCCAGCAGCTTAGAGGGACTAGCGGGCGAGCAGTACTTC; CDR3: CASSLEGLAGEQYF
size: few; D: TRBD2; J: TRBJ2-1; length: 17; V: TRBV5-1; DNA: TGCGCCAGCAGCTTTTATCGACGGGAGGGCCCAGGCAATGAGCAGTTCTTC; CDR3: CASSFYRREGPGNEQFF
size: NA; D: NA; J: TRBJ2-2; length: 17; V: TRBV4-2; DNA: TGTGCCAGCAGCCAAGTTATTATTTCAGAGAACACCGGGGAGCTGTTTTTT; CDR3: CASSQVIISENTGELFF
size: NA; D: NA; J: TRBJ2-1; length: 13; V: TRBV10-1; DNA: TGCGCCAGCAGCCAAGCGTGGGTCAATGAGCAGTTCTTC; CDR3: CASSQAWVNEQFF
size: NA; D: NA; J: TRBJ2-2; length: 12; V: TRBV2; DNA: TGTGCCAGCACGGGGTCCCCCGGGGAGCTGTTTTTT; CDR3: CASTGSPGELFF
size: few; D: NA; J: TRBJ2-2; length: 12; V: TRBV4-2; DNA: TGTGCCAGCAGCCCGCGTACCGGGGAGCTGTTTTTT; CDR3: CASSPRTGELFF
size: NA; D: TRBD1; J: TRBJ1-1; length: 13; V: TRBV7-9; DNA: TGTGCCAGCAGCAAAGGACAGGGGTTGGAAGCTTTCTTT; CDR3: CASSKGQGLEAFF
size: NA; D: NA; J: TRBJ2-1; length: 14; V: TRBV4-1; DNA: TGCGCCAGCAGAGGCCTAGGAGGCTACAATGAGCAGTTCTTC; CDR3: CASRGLGGYNEQFF
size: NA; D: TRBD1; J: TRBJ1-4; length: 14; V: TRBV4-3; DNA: TGCGCCAGCAGCCGAGGGACAGGGAATGAAAAACTGTTTTTT; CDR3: CASSRGTGNEKLFF
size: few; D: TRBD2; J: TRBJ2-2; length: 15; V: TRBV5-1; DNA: TGCGCCAGCAGCCACGGGGGGTGGAACACCGGGGAGCTGTTTTTT; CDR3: CASSHGGWNTGELFF
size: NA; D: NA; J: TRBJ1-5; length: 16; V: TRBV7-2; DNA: TGTGCCAGCAGCTTAGGGGCCGCGGGTAGCAATCAGCCCCAGCATTTT; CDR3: CASSLGAAGSNQPQHF
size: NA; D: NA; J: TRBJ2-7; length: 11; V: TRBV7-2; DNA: TGTGCCAGCAGCTTATTAGTCGCGCAGTACTTC; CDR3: CASSLLVAQYF
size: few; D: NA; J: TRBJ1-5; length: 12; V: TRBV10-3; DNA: TGTGCCAGCACCGGGAGCAATCAGCCCCAGCATTTT; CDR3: CASTGSNQPQHF
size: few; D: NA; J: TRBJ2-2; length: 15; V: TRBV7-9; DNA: TGTGCCAGCAGCTTGAATTCGGGGATAGCCGGGGAGCTGTTTTTT; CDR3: CASSLNSGIAGELFF
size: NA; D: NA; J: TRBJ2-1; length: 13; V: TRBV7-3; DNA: TGTGCCAGCGGAGAATCACTAGCTGCTGAGCAGTTCTTC; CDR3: CASGESLAAEQFF
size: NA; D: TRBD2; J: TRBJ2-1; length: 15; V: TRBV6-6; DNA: TGTGCCAGCAGCCCTACTAGCGGGGGCTACAATGAGCAGTTCTTC; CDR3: CASSPTSGGYNEQFF
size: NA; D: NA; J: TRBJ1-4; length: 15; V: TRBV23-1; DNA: TGCGCCAGCAGTCAAGGAGGAGGGAGCGGTGAAAAACTGTTTTTT; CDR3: CASSQGGGSGEKLFF
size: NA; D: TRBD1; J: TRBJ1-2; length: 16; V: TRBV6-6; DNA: TGTGCCAGCAGTGCCCCGGACAGGGAGAGCGACTATGGCTACACCTTC; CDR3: CASSAPDRESDYGYTF
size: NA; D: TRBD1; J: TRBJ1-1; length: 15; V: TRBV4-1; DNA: TGCGCCAGCAGCCAAGTGACGACAGGGTCAGGTGAAGCTTTCTTT; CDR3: CASSQVTTGSGEAFF
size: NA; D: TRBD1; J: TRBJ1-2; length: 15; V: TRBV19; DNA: TGTGCTGGTCGGACAGGGGATGAAGCTAACTATGGCTACACCTTC; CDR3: CAGRTGDEANYGYTF
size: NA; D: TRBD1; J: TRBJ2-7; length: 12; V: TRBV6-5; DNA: TGTGCCAGCAGTGGCACAGGGGACGAGCAGTACTTC; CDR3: CASSGTGDEQYF
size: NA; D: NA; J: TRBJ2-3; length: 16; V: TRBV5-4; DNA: TGTGCCAGCACCTTTTTGTCGGGTGCGGGCAAAGATACGCAGTATTTT; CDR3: CASTFLSGAGKDTQYF
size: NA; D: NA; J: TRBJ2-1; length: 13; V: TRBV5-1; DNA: TGCGCCAGCAGCTTGAGAGGTGTAGGTGAGCAGTTCTTC; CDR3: CASSLRGVGEQFF
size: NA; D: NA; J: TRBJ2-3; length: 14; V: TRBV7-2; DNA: TGTGCCAGCAGCTTATACAGAAGATCGGATACGCAGTATTTT; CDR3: CASSLYRRSDTQYF
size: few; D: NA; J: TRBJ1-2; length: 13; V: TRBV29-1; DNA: TGCAGCGCTAAAGGGAGTTCGAACTATGGCTACACCTTC; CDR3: CSAKGSSNYGYTF
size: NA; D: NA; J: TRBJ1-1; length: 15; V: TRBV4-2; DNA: TGTGCCAGCAGCCAAGCCCGGGAGGTTGGGACTGAAGCTTTCTTT; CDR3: CASSQAREVGTEAFF
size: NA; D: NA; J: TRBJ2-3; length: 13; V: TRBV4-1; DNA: TGCGCCAGCAGCCAAGTTGATGAGGATACGCAGTATTTT; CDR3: CASSQVDEDTQYF
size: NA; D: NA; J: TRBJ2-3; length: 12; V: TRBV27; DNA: TGTGCCAGCAGTTTGTCGGGGGATACGCAGTATTTT; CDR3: CASSLSGDTQYF
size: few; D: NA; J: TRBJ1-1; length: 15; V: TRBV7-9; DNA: TGTGCCAGCAGTCTCGGACAGCAAATGAACACTGAAGCTTTCTTT; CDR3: CASSLGQQMNTEAFF
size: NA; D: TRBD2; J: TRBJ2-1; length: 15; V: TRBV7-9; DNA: TGTGCCAGCAGCTTAGGACTAGCGGGAGTCAATGAGCAGTTCTTC; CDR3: CASSLGLAGVNEQFF
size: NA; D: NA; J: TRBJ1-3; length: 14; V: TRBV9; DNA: TGTGCCAGCAGCGTTCCGGGGACTGGAAACACCATATATTTT; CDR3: CASSVPGTGNTIYF
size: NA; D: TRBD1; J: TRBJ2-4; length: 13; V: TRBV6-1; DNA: TGTGCCAGCACCCCGGGACAGAAAAACATTCAGTACTTC; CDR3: CASTPGQKNIQYF
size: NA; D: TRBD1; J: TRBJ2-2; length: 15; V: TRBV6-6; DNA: TGTGCCAGCAGTTACTCGCCAGGGGGCACCGGGGAGCTGTTTTTT; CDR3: CASSYSPGGTGELFF
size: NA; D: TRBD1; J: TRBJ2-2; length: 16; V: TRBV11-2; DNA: TGTGCCAGCAGCTTATATGACAGGGGGGGGACCGGGGAGCTGTTTTTT; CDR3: CASSLYDRGGTGELFF
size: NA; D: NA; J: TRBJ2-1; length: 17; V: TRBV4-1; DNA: TGCGCCAGCAGCCAAGATTTCAGACAGAGCTCCTACAATGAGCAGTTCTTC; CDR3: CASSQDFRQSSYNEQFF
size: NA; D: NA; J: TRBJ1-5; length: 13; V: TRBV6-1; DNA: TGTGCCAGCAACTCAGGGGAAAATCAGCCCCAGCATTTT; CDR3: CASNSGENQPQHF
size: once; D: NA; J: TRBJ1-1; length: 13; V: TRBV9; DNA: TGTGCCAGCAGCTTGGGAGGGTCCACTGAAGCTTTCTTT; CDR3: CASSLGGSTEAFF
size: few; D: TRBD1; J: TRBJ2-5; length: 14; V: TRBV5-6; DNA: TGTGCCAGCAGCATTGGACAGGGTAGCGAGACCCAGTACTTC; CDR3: CASSIGQGSETQYF
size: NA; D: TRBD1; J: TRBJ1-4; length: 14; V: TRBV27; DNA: TGTGCCAGCAGTCCTACAGGGGTGAGCGAAAAACTGTTTTTT; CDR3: CASSPTGVSEKLFF
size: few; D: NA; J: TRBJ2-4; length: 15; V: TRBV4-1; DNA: TGCGCCAGCAGCCAACCGGCGAGGGCCAAAAACATTCAGTACTTC; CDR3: CASSQPARAKNIQYF
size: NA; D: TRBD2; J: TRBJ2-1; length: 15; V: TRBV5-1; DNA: TGCGCCAGCAGCCAAACTAGCGGAGCCCTACAGGGGCAGTTCTTC; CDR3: CASSQTSGALQGQFF
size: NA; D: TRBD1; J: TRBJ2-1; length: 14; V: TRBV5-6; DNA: TGTGCCAGCAGCTTGGGACAGGGGGCTAATGAGCAGTTCTTC; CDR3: CASSLGQGANEQFF
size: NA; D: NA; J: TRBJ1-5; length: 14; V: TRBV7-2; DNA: TGTGCCAGCAGCGTACAGGGAGGGAATCAGCCCCAGCATTTT; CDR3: CASSVQGGNQPQHF